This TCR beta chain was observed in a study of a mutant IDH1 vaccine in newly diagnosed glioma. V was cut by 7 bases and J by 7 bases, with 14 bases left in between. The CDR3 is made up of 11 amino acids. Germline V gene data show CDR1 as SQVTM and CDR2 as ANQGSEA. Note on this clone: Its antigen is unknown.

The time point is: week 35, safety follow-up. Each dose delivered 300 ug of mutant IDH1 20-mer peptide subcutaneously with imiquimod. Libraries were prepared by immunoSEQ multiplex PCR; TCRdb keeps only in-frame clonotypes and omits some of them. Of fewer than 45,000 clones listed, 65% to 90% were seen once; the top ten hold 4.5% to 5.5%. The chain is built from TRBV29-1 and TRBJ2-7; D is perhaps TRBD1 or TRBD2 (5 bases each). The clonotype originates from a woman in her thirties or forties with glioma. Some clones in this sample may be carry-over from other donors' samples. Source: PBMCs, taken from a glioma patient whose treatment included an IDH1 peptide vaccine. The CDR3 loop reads CSAAGAGEQYF. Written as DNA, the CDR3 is TGCAGCGCTGCCGGGGCTGGTGAGCAGTACTTC.